Presented here are 13 T cell receptor beta chains from one specimen sequenced in a study of metastatic and nonmetastatic thyroid tumors. Every patient was untreated before thyroid surgery. Through MiXCR, TCRdb re-clonotyped the PCR reads. The sample carries some 84,000 clones, about 9.1% recorded once. Sequenced: blood. These TCRs come from a female donor with papillary thyroid cancer or a benign thyroid nodule (not recorded which). Some clones in this sample may be carry-over from other donors' samples.

The sample holds a few counts of this clone. The genes are TRBV18 and TRBJ1-2; D is perhaps TRBD1 (5 bases). The CDR3 is 15 amino acids. The V end lost 5 bases, the J end lost 0 bases, and 13 bases lay between the germline ends. Germline V gene sequence: CDR1 KGHSH, CDR2 LQKENI. CDR3: CASSKGPRANYGYTF. The CDR3 DNA reads TGTGCCAGCTCAAAGGGACCGAGAGCTAACTATGGCTACACCTTC.

This clone was counted between two and nine times. A much larger clone lies one base from this, so it may be a read error. The V call is TRBV12-3 or TRBV12-4, the J call TRBJ2-1; perhaps TRBD1 as D (5 bases). The CDR3 contains 16 residues. The ends were cut back, 4 bases at V and 9 bases at J, with 22 bases in the middle. The CDR3: CASSSRQGRGTGEQFF. In DNA, the CDR3 is TGTGCCAGCAGTTCCCGCCAGGGAAGGGGTACTGGTGAGCAGTTCTTC.

This clone was seen many times. A junction end diverges from the germline sequence, so it may reflect a read error. This same CDR3 is encoded by further DNA sequences in the sample. This sequence joins TRBV6-1 and TRBJ1-4; D ambiguous. The germline V gene has CDR1 MNHNS and CDR2 SASEGT. The CDR3 spans 16 residues. CDR3 sequence reads: CASISLNRATNEKLFF. CDR3 DNA sequence: TGTGCCAGCATATCCCTAAATCGAGCAACAAATGAAAAACTGTTTTTT.

This clone was counted many times. The gene calls are TRBV4-2 and TRBJ2-1; D is perhaps TRBD1 or TRBD2 (6 bases each). The CDR3 runs 16 residues. The V and J ends lost 0 bases and 7 bases respectively, with 16 bases between them. Germline loops: CDR1 LGHNA, CDR2 YNFKEQ. The CDR3 is CASSQERGQGWNEQFF. CDR3 bases: TGTGCCAGCAGCCAAGAACGGGGGCAGGGGTGGAATGAGCAGTTCTTC.

This clone was counted a few times. J is TRBJ1-2 and V is TRBV15; 7 bases map to TRBD1. The CDR3 contains 15 residues. The trim removed 5 bases at V and 6 bases at J, leaving 12 bases unmatched. Looked up from germline, CDR1 is LNHNV and CDR2 is YYDKDF (reference sequence). The CDR3 loop is CATSGQGGKNNGYTF. The CDR3 DNA sequence: TGTGCCACCAGCGGCCAGGGGGGGAAAAACAATGGCTACACCTTC.

A remark on this clone: A much larger clone differs by one base, so this may be a read error. This rearrangement joins TRBV18 to TRBJ1-2; 8 bases are a match to TRBD1. The CDR3 consists of 15 residues. V shed 3 bases and J 5 bases; nucleotides not matched to a gene: 8. Per the germline V gene, CDR1 is KGHSH and CDR2 is LQKENI. CDR3 residues: CASSPSYRGWYGYTF. The CDR3 DNA reads TGTGCCAGCTCACCGTCGTACAGGGGGTGGTATGGCTACACCTTC.

This clone was observed many times. CDR3 sequence: CASSIGGQVLGTQYF. CDR3 DNA sequence: TGCGCCAGCAGCATAGGGGGACAAGTATTGGGTACGCAGTATTTT. V usage is TRBV10-2 and J usage is TRBJ2-3; tentative D call: TRBD1 (6 bases). The CDR3 contains 15 residues. Trimming stripped 6 bases from V and 8 bases from J, with 21 bases between. Looked up from germline, CDR1 is WSHSY and CDR2 is SAAADI.

In this sample, this clone turned up many times. J is TRBJ2-7 and V is TRBV10-3; D is uncertain. The V and J ends lost 4 bases and 2 bases respectively, with 15 bases between them. The CDR3 totals 15 residues. From germline, CDR1 is ENHRY and CDR2 SYGVKD. Written as DNA, the CDR3 is TGTGCCATCAGTGTTGGGCCCATAGATACCTACGAGCAGTACTTC. Protein: CAISVGPIDTYEQYF.

This chain connects TRBV5-1 to TRBJ2-2; TRBD1 or TRBD2 may be the D gene (6 bases each). The CDR3 length is 15 residues. Germline CDR1 is SGHRS and CDR2 is YFSETQ. V was pared by 0 bases and J by 9 bases, with 15 bases between. The CDR3 nucleotides are TGCGCCAGCAGCTTGGTAGGGGGGTCGACCAGGGAGCTGTTTTTT. This codes for CASSLVGGSTRELFF.

On this clone: The sample has other DNA sequences that encode this CDR3 too. V usage is TRBV18 and J usage is TRBJ2-6, with 7 bases matching TRBD1. The V gene end was trimmed by 3 bases and the J gene end by 1 base; junction bases not matched to a gene: 9. This CDR3 comprises 18 residues. Germline V CDR1 and CDR2: KGHSH, LQKENI. CDR3 sequence reads: CASSPRWTGPSGANVLTF. Written as DNA, the CDR3 is TGTGCCAGCTCACCCCGCTGGACAGGTCCGTCTGGGGCCAACGTCCTGACTTTC.

There are many counts of this clone. This sequence joins TRBV4-1 and TRBJ1-5, with D unresolved. Looked up from germline, CDR1 is MGHRA and CDR2 is YSYEKL. Trimming pared 0 bases from V and 3 bases from J, leaving 15 bases between. The CDR3 is 17 residues long. The CDR3 spells CASSQDQTHGLNQPQHF. In DNA form, the CDR3 reads TGCGCCAGCAGCCAAGATCAGACACATGGCCTCAATCAGCCCCAGCATTTT.

This clone appeared many times. The chain employs TRBV18 and TRBJ2-1, with 13 bases lining up with TRBD2. V was pared by 5 bases and J by 5 bases, with 6 bases of the junction left unmatched. The germline CDR1 and CDR2 sequences are KGHSH and LQKENI. This CDR3 is built from 16 residues. The chain's CDR3 is CASSETSGGAHNEQFF. The CDR3 DNA follows: TGTGCCAGCTCAGAAACTAGCGGGGGGGCCCACAATGAGCAGTTCTTC.

This clone was recorded many times. The J gene is TRBJ2-4, the V gene TRBV12-3 or TRBV12-4; D unresolved. The germline V and J ends were trimmed by 1 base and 4 bases, with 8 bases remaining between them. The CDR3 contains 14 residues. The DNA of the CDR3 is TGTGCCAGCAGTTTAGGTGGGCCGAAAAACATTCAGTACTTC. Amino acids: CASSLGGPKNIQYF.